These 10 T cell receptor beta chains were all obtained from the same sample, sequenced in a study of cytotoxic CD8 clonotypes in ibrutinib-treated CLL. The table came from immunoSEQ multiplex PCR; TCRdb's copy has only in-frame clones and leaves some out. The table includes roughly 250,000 clones, 60% to 75% detected once. The specimen comprised PBMCs, sampled after 24 months of ibrutinib treatment. These receptors all come from a human donor with chronic lymphocytic leukemia.

Written as DNA, the CDR3 is TGTGCCAGCAGCTTAACCGGGACAGGGGAAAATTCGGCCGGGGAGCTGTTTTTT. Amino acid sequence: CASSLTGTGENSAGELFF. V usage is TRBV11-2 and J usage is TRBJ2-2; TRBD1 aligns across 10 bases. V shed 2 bases and J 6 bases; nucleotides not matched to a gene: 12. The CDR3 sequence is 18 residues long. Per germline, CDR1 SGHAT and CDR2 FQNNGV.

This clone showed up just a few times. This chain uses TRBV2 with TRBJ1-5; 7 bases are shared with TRBD1. J was trimmed by 3 bases and V by 6 bases; bases with no gene match: 2. In germline, CDR1 is SNHLY, CDR2 FYNNEI. The CDR3 loop spans 13 amino acids. The CDR3 sequence is CASRGQPNQPQHF. CDR3 in DNA: TGTGCCAGCAGGGGACAGCCCAATCAGCCCCAGCATTTT.

The chain recombines TRBV9 with TRBJ2-2, with TRBD1 matching 8 bases. This CDR3 contains 15 residues. The V and J ends lost 3 bases and 7 bases, in that order; junction bases with no gene match: 8. Germline-derived CDR1 and CDR2 are SGDLS and YYNGEE. CDR3 nucleotides: TGTGCCAGCAGCGCAGGGGGCGCAGATGGCGGGGAGCTGTTTTTT. This sequence encodes CASSAGGADGGELFF.

V gene TRBV25-1 combines with J gene TRBJ1-1; no firm D call. The CDR3 covers 14 residues. The germline V and J ends were trimmed by 1 base and 5 bases, with 11 bases remaining between them. Germline assignment: CDR1 MGHDK and CDR2 SYGVNS. CDR3: CASSESRPGTEAFF. The CDR3 DNA is TGTGCCAGCAGTGAATCGCGCCCGGGGACTGAAGCTTTCTTT.

The chain has TRBV15 and TRBJ2-1; TRBD2 aligns across 10 bases. Trimming removed 2 bases from V and 5 bases from J; junction bases left unmatched: 6. CDR1 and CDR2 (germline): LNHNV, YYDKDF (reference sequence). CDR3 size: 16 residues. As DNA, the CDR3 is TGTGCCACCAGCAGACGGACTAGCGGACCTCACAATGAGCAGTTCTTC. This translates into CATSRRTSGPHNEQFF.

This chain joins TRBV29-1 and TRBJ2-4, with TRBD2 identical over 16 bases. The germline gives CDR1 SQVTM, CDR2 ANQGSEA. This CDR3 is built from 16 residues. The ends lost 7 bases at V and 7 bases at J; junction bases unmatched: 10. CDR3 bases: TGCAGCGCGGTAGGGACTAGCGGGAGGGCCTCGAACATTCAGTACTTC. It translates to CSAVGTSGRASNIQYF.

This clone has a single count. V usage is TRBV19 and J usage is TRBJ1-5, with a possible D match to TRBD1 (5 bases). The germline CDR1 and CDR2 sequences are LNHDA and SQIVND (reference sequence). The CDR3 sequence is 15 residues long. Trimming shortened V by 7 bases and J by 5 bases, and 18 bases separated the two germline ends. In nucleotides, the CDR3 is TGTGCCAGTACATGGGCAGGGAGAGGGGATCAGCCCCAGCATTTT. It encodes CASTWAGRGDQPQHF.

The gene calls are TRBV6-5 and TRBJ1-1; D is undetermined. The V end lost 2 bases, the J end lost 6 bases, and 13 bases lay between the germline ends. Germline loops: CDR1 MNHEY, CDR2 SVGAGI. The CDR3 has 14 amino acids. In DNA form, the CDR3 reads TGTGCCAGCAGTTACCAACCGGAAAGGGCTGAAGCTTTCTTT. This translates into CASSYQPERAEAFF.

The genes are TRBV12-5 and TRBJ2-7; D might be TRBD2 (5 bases). Germline-derived CDR1 and CDR2 are LGHNT and FRNRAP. V gave up 8 bases and J gave up 3 bases, with 14 bases separating them. The CDR3 has 13 amino acids. The DNA for the CDR3 is TGTGCTAGTTCGCGTGGAGGTAGCTACGAGCAGTACTTC. It yields the protein CASSRGGSYEQYF.

This chain links TRBV29-1 with TRBJ2-2; D call uncertain. The CDR3 runs to 12 residues. The V gene's germline CDR1 is SQVTM and CDR2 ANQGSEA. Between the trimmed V and J ends, which lost 5 bases and 1 base, there was a span of 5 bases. CDR3 DNA: TGCAGCGTTCCAGAGAACACCGGGGAGCTGTTTTTT. Translated, it gives CSVPENTGELFF.